This TCR beta chain was found in a study of T cells after yellow fever vaccination. Overall study context: SMART-Seq v4 Ultra Low Input prepared the low-cell-number fractions.

TCRdb processed the 5' RACE reads anew with MiXCR; each CDR3 protein has one entry. The table shows around 400,000 distinct CDR3 sequences, with roughly 10% occurring only once. General study points: The booster saw the reappearance of most primary-vaccination clones (more than 95% CD4, almost 90% CD8).

This clonotype was seen a few times. The antigen is undetermined. The sequence was collected from a man in his late teens or twenties who received the YFV17D yellow fever vaccine. Sequencing was performed on PBMCs, taken on the day of the first yellow fever vaccination.

The CDR3 DNA follows: TGTGCCAGCACCAAGACAGGGGCCATGAACACTGAAGCTTTCTTT. Encoded protein: CASTKTGAMNTEAFF. The gene calls are TRBV9 and TRBJ1-1; 8 positions agree with TRBD1. The germline gives CDR1 SGDLS, CDR2 YYNGEE. J was trimmed by 0 bases and V by 6 bases; bases with no gene match: 7. The CDR3 runs 15 residues.